The 14 T cell receptor beta chains listed next were all sequenced from one sample in a study of T cells expressing NK-cell markers. From the 5' RACE reads, TCRdb lists one entry per CDR3 protein and no DNA. This listing includes 550,000 to 600,000 distinct CDR3 sequences. Sequencing used blood T cells: a sorted CD56 or NKG2C T cell subset, CD4+ or CD8+ T cells, or bulk PBMC T cells (not recorded which). All receptors come from a man between 18 and 35 years old in good health.

The V gene is TRBV6-5, the J gene TRBJ1-2; TCRdb calls TRBD1, which cannot be checked without DNA. The CDR3 extends over 13 amino acids. Germline-derived CDR1 and CDR2 are MNHEY and SVGAGI. The CDR3 sequence: CASSFQGVEGYTF.

V gene TRBV6-1 combines with J gene TRBJ2-7; TCRdb reports TRBD2, a call that lacks DNA to check it against. There are 16 residues in the CDR3. Germline V lookup: CDR1 MNHNS, CDR2 SASEGT. CDR3 in amino acids: CASSEDGGSVLCEQYF.

This chain uses TRBV5-1 with TRBJ2-1; TCRdb selects TRBD1, and the lack of DNA leaves this call unchecked. CDR3 size: 15 residues. The germline CDR1 and CDR2 sequences are SGHRS and YFSETQ. CDR3: CASSLPPVGNNEQFF.

CDR3 sequence: CASSLALGYEAFF. V is TRBV5-1 and J is TRBJ1-1. CDR1 is SGHRS, CDR2 YFSETQ, per germline. The CDR3 loop spans 13 amino acids.

V is TRBV6-5 and J is TRBJ1-6; with no DNA, the TCRdb D assignment of TRBD1 cannot be verified. CDR1 and CDR2 from the germline V gene are MNHEY and SVGAGI. This CDR3 contains 16 residues. This chain's CDR3 is CASSYSTGQGGSPLHF.

This chain uses TRBV4-2 with TRBJ2-3. The CDR3 is 14 residues long. In germline, CDR1 is LGHNA, CDR2 YNFKEQ. CDR3 protein: CASSPTSGQNTQYF.

The V and J genes are TRBV20-1 and TRBJ1-5; without DNA, the TCRdb call of TRBD1 cannot be checked. From germline, CDR1 is DFQATT and CDR2 SNEGSKA (reference sequence). The CDR3 is made up of 15 amino acids. The CDR3 reads CSAGWGLRSNQPQHF.

The chain recombines TRBV29-1 with TRBJ1-1; lacking DNA, the TRBD1 call made by TCRdb goes unchecked. Germline V gives CDR1 SQVTM, CDR2 ANQGSEA. The CDR3 runs 13 residues. The CDR3 sequence is CSAPGGRYTEAFF.

This chain joins TRBV5-1 and TRBJ2-5; absent DNA, TCRdb's TRBD1 call cannot be checked. The CDR3 runs to 15 residues. Germline-derived CDR1 and CDR2 are SGHRS and YFSETQ. The CDR3: CASSLVGQNQETQYF.

The chain is built from TRBV20-1 and TRBJ1-5; there is no DNA to check the TCRdb D call of TRBD1. CDR3 length: 13 residues. Germline CDR1 is DFQATT and CDR2 is SNEGSKA (reference sequence). CDR3 loop: CSASLDRHQPQHF.

V is TRBV12-3 or TRBV12-4 and J is TRBJ2-1; TCRdb outputs TRBD2, but without DNA this stays unchecked. The CDR3 length is 14 residues. CDR3 loop: CASSLRLAGAVWFF.

J is TRBJ1-5 and V is TRBV20-1; TCRdb proposes TRBD1, but this gene call is untestable without DNA. Germline V CDR1 and CDR2: DFQATT, SNEGSKA (reference sequence). This CDR3 comprises 13 residues. CDR3 in amino acids: CSAIRVLNQPQHF.

V usage is TRBV6-1 and J usage is TRBJ2-7; absent DNA, TCRdb's TRBD1 call cannot be checked. This CDR3 has 13 residues. Germline CDR1 reads MNHNS; CDR2 reads SASEGT. CDR3 sequence reads: CASSDGQYYEQYF.

The rearrangement links TRBV7-2 to TRBJ1-2; TCRdb indicates TRBD1, and absent DNA this call remains unverified. This CDR3 has 15 residues. Germline lookup yields CDR1 SGHTA and CDR2 FQGNSA. CDR3 region: CASSEAGTGFYGYTF.